These 6 T cell receptor beta chains were all obtained from the same sample, sequenced in a study of blood T cell repertoires in COVID-19. Profiled with immunoSEQ multiplex PCR; TCRdb holds only in-frame clones, not every one. In the table there are 7,500 to 10,000 clones, around 88% of which are singletons. What was sequenced was peripheral blood. These receptors were taken from a woman aged 45-60 years with active or convalescent COVID-19.

The chain links TRBV11-3 to TRBJ2-5, with D possibly being TRBD1 (5 bases). This CDR3 has 15 residues. V lost 2 bases and J lost 1, with 11 bases in between. CDR1 is SGHNT, CDR2 YENEEA, per germline. The CDR3 sequence is CASSLNQGIQETQYF. CDR3 sequence (DNA): TGTGCCAGCAGCTTAAATCAGGGCATCCAAGAGACCCAGTACTTC.

The chain couples TRBV6-4 to TRBJ2-7; perhaps TRBD1 as D (6 bases). V was trimmed by 5 bases and J by 3 bases, leaving 20 bases between them. The CDR3 has 16 residues. Germline V gene lookup returns CDR1 MRHNA and CDR2 SNTAGT. CDR3 sequence (DNA): TGTGCCAGCAGTTACAGGGTCAGGGGTCCCCACTACGAGCAGTACTTC. It codes for CASSYRVRGPHYEQYF.

The chain links TRBV7-9 to TRBJ2-2, with D tentatively TRBD1 (6 bases). Between the trimmed V and J ends, which lost 2 bases and 2 bases, there was a span of 12 bases. The CDR3 is made up of 16 amino acids. CDR1 and CDR2 (germline): SEHNR, FQNEAQ (reference sequence). CDR3 sequence: CASSLLRQANTGELFF. The CDR3 DNA is TGTGCCAGCAGCTTATTACGACAGGCTAACACCGGGGAGCTGTTTTTT.

The J gene is TRBJ2-1, the V gene TRBV5-6; the match to TRBD2 covers 7 bases. CDR1 is SGHDT, CDR2 YYEEEE, per germline. CDR3 length equals 16 residues. The V gene end was trimmed by 0 bases and the J gene end by 8 bases; junction bases not matched to a gene: 11. DNA of the CDR3: TGTGCCAGCAGCTTGGCCGGCGCGGGAGTAATCGATGAGCAGTTCTTC. Translating it yields CASSLAGAGVIDEQFF.

The CDR3 protein is CSASHGGLIMNTEAFF. CDR3 sequence (DNA): TGCAGTGCTAGTCATGGGGGGTTAATTATGAACACTGAAGCTTTCTTT. The chain is built from TRBV20-1 and TRBJ1-1, with D possibly TRBD1 on 5 matching bases. The germline V gene has CDR1 DFQATT and CDR2 SNEGSKA (reference sequence). The CDR3 consists of 16 residues. The V end lost 3 bases, the J end lost 0 bases, and 17 bases lay between the germline ends.

This clone was counted once. The chain uses TRBV2 and TRBJ2-2; 14 positions agree with TRBD2. The V segment lost 6 bases and the J segment 6 bases; nucleotides outside the gene matches: 3. The V gene's germline CDR1 is SNHLY and CDR2 FYNNEI. This CDR3 is 15 amino acids long. The CDR3 sequence: CASRGLAGVPGELFF. The CDR3, as DNA: TGTGCCAGCAGGGGACTAGCGGGAGTTCCCGGGGAGCTGTTTTTT.